Sequencing of this TCR beta chain was carried out in a study of spatial heterogeneity in lung cancer. Each TCR cDNA molecule carried a unique molecular identifier. TCRdb recomputed calls from the 5' RACE reads with MiXCR, one row per CDR3 protein. The table shows 13,000 to 15,000 distinct CDR3 sequences, with over 3.5% occurring only once. This clonotype came up many times. Its specificity is unknown. Germline V CDR1 and CDR2: LGHNA, YNFKEQ. V gave up 1 base and J gave up 4 bases, with 13 bases separating them. CDR3 length: 15 residues. Time point specified: sample taken at primary tumor resection. Sequencing covered unsorted whole RNA taken from tumor, nontumor lung or frozen PBMC. Points from the study as a whole: Intratumoral expanded alpha and beta TCR counts were found to track tumor mutation counts.

The sequence derives from a female donor with early-stage non-small cell lung cancer. The V call is TRBV4-2, the J call TRBJ1-2; D perhaps matches TRBD1 (6 bases). This specimen consisted of lung tumor tissue, obtained at surgery. The CDR3 DNA follows: TGTGCCAGCAGCCAAGCACAGGGTGAAACCTATGGCTACACCTTC. Translation gives CASSQAQGETYGYTF.